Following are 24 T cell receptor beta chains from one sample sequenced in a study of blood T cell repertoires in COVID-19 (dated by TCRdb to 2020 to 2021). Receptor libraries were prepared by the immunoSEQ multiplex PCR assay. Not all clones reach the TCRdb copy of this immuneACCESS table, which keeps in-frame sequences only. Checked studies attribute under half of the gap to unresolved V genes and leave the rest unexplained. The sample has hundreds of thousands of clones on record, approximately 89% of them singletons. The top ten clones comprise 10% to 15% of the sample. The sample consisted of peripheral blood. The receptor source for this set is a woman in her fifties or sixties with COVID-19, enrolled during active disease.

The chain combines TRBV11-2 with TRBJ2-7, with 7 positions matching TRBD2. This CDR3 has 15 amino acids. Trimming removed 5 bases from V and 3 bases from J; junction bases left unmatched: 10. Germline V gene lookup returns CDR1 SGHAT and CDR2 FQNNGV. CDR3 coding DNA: TGTGCCAGCAGCGCGGGCGCGGGGGAACGCTACGAGCAGTACTTC. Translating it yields CASSAGAGERYEQYF.

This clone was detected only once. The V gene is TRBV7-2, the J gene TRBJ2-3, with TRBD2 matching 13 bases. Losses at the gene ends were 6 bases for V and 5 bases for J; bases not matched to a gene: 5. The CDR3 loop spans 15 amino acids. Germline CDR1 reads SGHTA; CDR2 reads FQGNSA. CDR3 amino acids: CASRAGLAGVDTQYF. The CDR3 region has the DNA TGTGCCAGCAGAGCCGGACTAGCGGGGGTAGATACGCAGTATTTT.

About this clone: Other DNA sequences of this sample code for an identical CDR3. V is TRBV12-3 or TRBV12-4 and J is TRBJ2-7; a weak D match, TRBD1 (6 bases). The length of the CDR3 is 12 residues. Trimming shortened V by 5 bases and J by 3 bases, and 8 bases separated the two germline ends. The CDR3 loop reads CASSPQGYEQYF. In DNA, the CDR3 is TGTGCCAGCAGTCCACAGGGCTACGAGCAGTACTTC.

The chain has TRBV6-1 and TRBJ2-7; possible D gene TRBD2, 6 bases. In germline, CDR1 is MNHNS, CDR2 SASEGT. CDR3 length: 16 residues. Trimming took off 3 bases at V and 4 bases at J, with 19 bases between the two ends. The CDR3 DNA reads TGTGCCAGCAGTGATGACGCCGGACGGGGGAGATACGAGCAGTACTTC. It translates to CASSDDAGRGRYEQYF.

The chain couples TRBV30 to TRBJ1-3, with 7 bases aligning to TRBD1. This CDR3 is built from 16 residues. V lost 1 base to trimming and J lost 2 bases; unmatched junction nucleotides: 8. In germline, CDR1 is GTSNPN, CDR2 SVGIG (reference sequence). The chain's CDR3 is CAWSDQGGSAGNTIYF. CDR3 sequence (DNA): TGTGCCTGGAGTGATCAGGGGGGCTCTGCTGGAAACACCATATATTTT.

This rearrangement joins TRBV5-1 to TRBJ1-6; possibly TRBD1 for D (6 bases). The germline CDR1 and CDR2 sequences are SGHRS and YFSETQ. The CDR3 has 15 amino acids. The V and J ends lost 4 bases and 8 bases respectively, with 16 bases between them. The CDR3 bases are TGCGCCAGCAGCGGGGGCGAGGTCCGGGATTCACCCCTCCACTTT. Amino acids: CASSGGEVRDSPLHF.

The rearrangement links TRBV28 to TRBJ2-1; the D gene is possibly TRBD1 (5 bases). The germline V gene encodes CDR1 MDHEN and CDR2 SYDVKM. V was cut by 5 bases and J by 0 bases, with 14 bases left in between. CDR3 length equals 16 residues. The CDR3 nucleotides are TGTGCCAGCAGTCCCCCGAGACAGACCTCCTACAATGAGCAGTTCTTC. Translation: CASSPPRQTSYNEQFF.

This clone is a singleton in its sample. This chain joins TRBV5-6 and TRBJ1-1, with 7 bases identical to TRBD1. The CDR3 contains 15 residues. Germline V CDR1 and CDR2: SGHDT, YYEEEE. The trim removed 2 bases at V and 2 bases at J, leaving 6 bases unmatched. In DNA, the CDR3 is TGTGCCAGCAGCTTTTTAGGGGGCCGAAACACTGAAGCTTTCTTT. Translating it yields CASSFLGGRNTEAFF.

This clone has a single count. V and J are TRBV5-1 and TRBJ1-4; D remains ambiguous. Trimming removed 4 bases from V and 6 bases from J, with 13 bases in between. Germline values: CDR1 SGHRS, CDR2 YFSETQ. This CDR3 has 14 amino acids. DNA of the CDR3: TGCGCCAGCAGCCCCCCCGGTCAGGATGAAAAACTGTTTTTT. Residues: CASSPPGQDEKLFF.

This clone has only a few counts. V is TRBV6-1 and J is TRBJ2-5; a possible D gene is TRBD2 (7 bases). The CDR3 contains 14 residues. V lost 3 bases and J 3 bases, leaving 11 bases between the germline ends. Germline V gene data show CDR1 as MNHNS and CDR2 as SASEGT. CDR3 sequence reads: CASSDKGGEETQYF. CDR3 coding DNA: TGTGCCAGCAGTGATAAAGGGGGGGAAGAGACCCAGTACTTC.

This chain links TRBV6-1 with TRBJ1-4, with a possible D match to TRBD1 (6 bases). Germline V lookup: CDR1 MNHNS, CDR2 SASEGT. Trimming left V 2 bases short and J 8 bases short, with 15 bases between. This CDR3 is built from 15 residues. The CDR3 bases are TGTGCCAGCAGTGAACACTTAGGGGGACGCGAAAAACTGTTTTTT. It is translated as CASSEHLGGREKLFF.

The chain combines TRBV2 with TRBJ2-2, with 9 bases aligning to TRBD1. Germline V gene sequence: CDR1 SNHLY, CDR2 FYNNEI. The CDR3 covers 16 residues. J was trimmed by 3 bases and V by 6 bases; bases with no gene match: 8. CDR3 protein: CASRVLGQGDTGELFF. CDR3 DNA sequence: TGTGCCAGCAGGGTATTGGGACAGGGCGACACCGGGGAGCTGTTTTTT.

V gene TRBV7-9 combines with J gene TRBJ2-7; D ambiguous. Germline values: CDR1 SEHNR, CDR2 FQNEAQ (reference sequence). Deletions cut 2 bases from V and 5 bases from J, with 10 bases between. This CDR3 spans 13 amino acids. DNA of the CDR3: TGTGCCAGCAGCTTATCCCAGAACCACGAGCAGTACTTC. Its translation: CASSLSQNHEQYF.

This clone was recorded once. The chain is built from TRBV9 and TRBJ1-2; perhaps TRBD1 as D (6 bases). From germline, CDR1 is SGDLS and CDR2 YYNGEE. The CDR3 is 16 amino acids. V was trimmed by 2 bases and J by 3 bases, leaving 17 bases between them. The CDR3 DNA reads TGTGCCAGCAGCGTGTCGACAGGCGGTAGGCACTATGGCTACACCTTC. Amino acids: CASSVSTGGRHYGYTF.

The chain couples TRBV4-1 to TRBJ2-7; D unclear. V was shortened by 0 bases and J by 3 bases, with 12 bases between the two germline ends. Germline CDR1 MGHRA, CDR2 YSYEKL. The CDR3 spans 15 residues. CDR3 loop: CASSQDPGRYYEQYF. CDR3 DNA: TGCGCCAGCAGCCAAGATCCTGGCAGATACTACGAGCAGTACTTC.

CDR3 loop: CASADSSGNTIYF. The CDR3 DNA sequence: TGTGCCAGCGCGGACAGCTCTGGAAACACCATATATTTT. The genes are TRBV19 and TRBJ1-3; D is perhaps TRBD1 (6 bases). Trimming cost V 9 bases and J 0 bases, with 9 bases left between them. In germline, CDR1 is LNHDA, CDR2 SQIVND (reference sequence). The CDR3 spans 13 residues.

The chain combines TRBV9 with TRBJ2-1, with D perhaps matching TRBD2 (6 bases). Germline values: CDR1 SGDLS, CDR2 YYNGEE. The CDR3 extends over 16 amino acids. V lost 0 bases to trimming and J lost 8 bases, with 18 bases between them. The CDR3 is CASSVEGRAGYDEQFF. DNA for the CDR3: TGTGCCAGCAGCGTAGAAGGCCGCGCGGGGTACGATGAGCAGTTCTTC.

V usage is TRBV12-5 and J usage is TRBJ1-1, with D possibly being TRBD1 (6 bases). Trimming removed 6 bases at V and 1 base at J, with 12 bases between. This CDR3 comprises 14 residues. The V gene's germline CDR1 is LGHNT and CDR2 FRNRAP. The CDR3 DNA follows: TGTGCTAGTGGCTATGGACAGACGAACACTGAAGCTTTCTTT. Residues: CASGYGQTNTEAFF.

Written as DNA, the CDR3 is TGTGCCAGCAGTCCGAGACAGGGTAGCATAGAGATCTATGGCTACACCTTC. The encoded protein is CASSPRQGSIEIYGYTF. V usage is TRBV28 and J usage is TRBJ1-2; TRBD1 aligns across 7 bases. With V trimmed by 5 bases and J by 4 bases, 16 bases remained unmatched. Germline V gives CDR1 MDHEN, CDR2 SYDVKM. This CDR3 is 17 amino acids long.

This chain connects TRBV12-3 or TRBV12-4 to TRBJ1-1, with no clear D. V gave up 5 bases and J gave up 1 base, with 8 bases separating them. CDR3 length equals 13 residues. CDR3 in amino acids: CASSLQANTEAFF. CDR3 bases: TGTGCCAGCAGTCTGCAGGCGAACACTGAAGCTTTCTTT.

The CDR3: CASSLVTGGADTQYF. The CDR3 DNA sequence: TGTGCCAGCAGCTTAGTGACAGGGGGGGCAGATACGCAGTATTTT. The genes are TRBV7-6 and TRBJ2-3; 9 nucleotides agree with TRBD1. Trimming at V came to 1 base and at J to 4 bases, leaving 3 bases not matched to a gene. This CDR3 spans 15 amino acids. CDR1 is SGHVS, CDR2 FNYEAQ, per germline.

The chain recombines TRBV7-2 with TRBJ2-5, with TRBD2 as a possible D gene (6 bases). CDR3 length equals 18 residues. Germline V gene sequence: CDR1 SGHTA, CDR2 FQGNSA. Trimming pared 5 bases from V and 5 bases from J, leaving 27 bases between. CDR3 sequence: CASSTEGGAYYLGETQYF. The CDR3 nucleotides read TGTGCCAGCAGCACAGAGGGCGGGGCTTACTACCTGGGGGAGACCCAGTACTTC.

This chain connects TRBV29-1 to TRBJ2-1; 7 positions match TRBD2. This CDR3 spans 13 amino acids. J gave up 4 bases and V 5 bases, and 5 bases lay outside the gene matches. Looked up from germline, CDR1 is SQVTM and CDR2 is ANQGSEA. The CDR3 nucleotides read TGCAGCGTTTGGGGGGGGTATTACAATGAGCAGTTCTTC. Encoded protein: CSVWGGYYNEQFF.

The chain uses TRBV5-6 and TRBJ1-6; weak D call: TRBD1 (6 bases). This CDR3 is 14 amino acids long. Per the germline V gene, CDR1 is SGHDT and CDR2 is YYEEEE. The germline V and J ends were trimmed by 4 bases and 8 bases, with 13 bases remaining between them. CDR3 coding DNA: TGTGCCAGCAGCCTGCGGACAGCGGATTCACCCCTCCACTTT. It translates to CASSLRTADSPLHF.